This T cell receptor (beta chain) was sequenced during a study of blood T cell repertoires in COVID-19 (dated by TCRdb to 2019 to 2021). Notes on the research overall: Collaborator samples came from the United States, Italy and Spain and covered acute and convalescent phases of COVID-19. A de-identified subject ID, COVID-19 status, age in years and sex were almost always included in the sample metadata. Where HLA class I and class II types were available, the types were taken from metadata supplied by the sample provider, not from assay-based typing. The prospective study material was composed of cDNA or gDNA derived from T cells, B-cell-depleted T cells, or PBMCs. The repertoires were released in a freely available public database intended as a resource for research on the immune response to SARS-CoV-2. Samples were obtained from the ongoing ImmuneRACE study (first 160 participants) and from 1,200 or so subjects provided by 6 global collaborators. Subjects who had been exposed to COVID-19, were actively infected with it, or had recovered from it provided the deeply sampled blood TCRbeta repertoires that made up the dataset.

Whole blood was collected in K2EDTA tubes by collaborating institutions according to the institutions' own protocols. For TCRbeta analysis, collaborator samples were shipped as frozen whole blood, as isolated PBMCs, or as DNA extracted from either sample type. The immunoSEQ Assay, a bias-controlled multiplex PCR, was used to amplify TCRbeta CDR3 regions from genomic DNA. Per the original workflow: Nucleated cell counts per sample were estimated from amplification of reference gene primers within the assay. To quantify the absolute abundance of each unique TCRbeta CDR3 rearrangement, sequence reads were collapsed and filtered. For each sample, productive Simpson clonality was calculated by taking the square root of Simpson's diversity index across productive rearrangements. TCRdb holds this immuneACCESS table with in-frame rearrangements only. Some clones are missing; in checked studies, unresolved V genes explain under half, and the rest has no known cause. The DNA was the basis for D and trimming; V, J and clone size are from that table. Across this sample there are over 15,000 clones, with 81% seen only once. The ten largest clonotypes hold 11% to 15% of the sample.

Beyond this particular receptor, the publication reports: The amount of clinical and demographic metadata varied by source and participant and was provided uncurated.

This clone has a handful of counts. The target of this receptor is not known. No base quality information exists; no much larger clone differs at one position. The sequence came from a man aged 35-49 years with active or convalescent COVID-19. The sequenced sample was peripheral blood.

The sequenced DNA: TGTGCCAGCAGGCCAGACAGGGGTTCCTATAATTCACCCCTCCACTTT. Translated, it reads CASRPDRGSYNSPLHF. The chain is assembled from TRBV11-2 and TRBJ1-6; 8 bases in between match TRBD1. The germline V end is reduced by 6 bases and the J end by 1 base; junction bases left unmatched: 5. The germline V gene gives CDR1 as SGHAT and CDR2 as FQNNGV. There are 16 amino acids in the CDR3, from cysteine to phenylalanine inclusive. Left in the record is the CDR3 DNA by itself, 48 bases read in frame from the first base.